This entry concerns a single TCR beta chain. What it recognizes is unknown. CDR1 and CDR2 from the germline V gene are LNHDA and SQIVND (reference sequence). The CDR3 is made up of 14 amino acids. J gave up 2 bases and V 9 bases, and 6 bases lay outside the gene matches. These data belong to a study of OX40 agonist ivuxolimab in advanced cancers. Sequencing was performed with immunoSEQ multiplex PCR; in TCRdb, only in-frame clones are kept and a portion is missing. The table has tens of thousands of clones, roughly 86% seen once. Whole-study results and caveats: Some patients without response likewise showed low normalized clonal expansion.

The chain links TRBV19 to TRBJ1-3; 8 bases map to TRBD1. Sample: CD4+ or CD8+ T cells sorted from blood, taken in a trial of the OX40 agonist ivuxolimab. The origin of this receptor is an adult with an advanced solid tumor such as melanoma, head and neck, liver or kidney cancer. CDR3 bases: TGTGCCAGCAGGACAGGGTGGACTGGAAACACCATATATTTT. Its protein product is CASRTGWTGNTIYF.